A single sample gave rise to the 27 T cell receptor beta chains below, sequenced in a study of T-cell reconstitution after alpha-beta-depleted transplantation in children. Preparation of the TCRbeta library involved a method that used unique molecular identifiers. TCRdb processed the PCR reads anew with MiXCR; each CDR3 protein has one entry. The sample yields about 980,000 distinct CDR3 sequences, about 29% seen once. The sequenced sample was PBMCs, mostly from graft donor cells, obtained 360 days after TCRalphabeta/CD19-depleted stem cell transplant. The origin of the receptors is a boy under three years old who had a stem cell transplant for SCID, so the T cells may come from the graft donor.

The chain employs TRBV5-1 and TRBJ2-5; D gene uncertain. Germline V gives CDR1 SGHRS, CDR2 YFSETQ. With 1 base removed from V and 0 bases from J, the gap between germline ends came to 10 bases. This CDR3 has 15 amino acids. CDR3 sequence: CASSLFVTYQETQYF. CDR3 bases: TGCGCCAGCAGCTTGTTCGTCACCTACCAAGAGACCCAGTACTTC.

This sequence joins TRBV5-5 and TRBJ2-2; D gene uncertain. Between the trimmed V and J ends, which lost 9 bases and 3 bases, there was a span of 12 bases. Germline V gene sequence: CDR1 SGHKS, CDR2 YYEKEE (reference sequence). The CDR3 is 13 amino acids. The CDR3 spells CATAQVDTGELFF. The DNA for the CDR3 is TGTGCCACGGCTCAAGTGGACACCGGGGAGCTGTTTTTT.

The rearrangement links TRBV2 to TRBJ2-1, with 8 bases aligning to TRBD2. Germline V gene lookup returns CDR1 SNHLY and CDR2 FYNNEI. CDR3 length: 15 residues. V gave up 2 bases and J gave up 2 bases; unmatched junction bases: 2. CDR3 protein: CASSETSGPYNEQFF. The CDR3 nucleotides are TGTGCCAGCAGTGAAACTAGCGGTCCCTACAATGAGCAGTTCTTC.

CDR3 loop: CATSERNTDTQYF. The CDR3 DNA follows: TGTGCCACCAGTGAGCGGAACACAGATACGCAGTATTTT. The chain carries TRBV24-1 and TRBJ2-3; D is unclear. CDR1 is KGHDR and CDR2 is SFDVKD in the germline V gene. This CDR3 has 13 amino acids. Between the trimmed V and J ends, which lost 4 bases and 2 bases, there was a span of 6 bases.

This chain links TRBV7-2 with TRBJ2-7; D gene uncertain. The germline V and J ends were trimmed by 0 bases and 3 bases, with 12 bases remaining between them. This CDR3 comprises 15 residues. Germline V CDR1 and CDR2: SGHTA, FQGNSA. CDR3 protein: CASSLAIRAFYEQYF. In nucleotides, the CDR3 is TGTGCCAGCAGCTTAGCCATAAGGGCCTTCTACGAGCAGTACTTC. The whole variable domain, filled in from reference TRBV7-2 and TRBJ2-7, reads GAGVSQSPSNKVTEKGKDVELRCDPISGHTALYWYRQSLGQGLEFLIYFQGNSAPDKSGLPSDRFSAERTGGSVSTLTIQRTQQEDSAVYLCASSLAIRAFYEQYFGPGTRLTVT.

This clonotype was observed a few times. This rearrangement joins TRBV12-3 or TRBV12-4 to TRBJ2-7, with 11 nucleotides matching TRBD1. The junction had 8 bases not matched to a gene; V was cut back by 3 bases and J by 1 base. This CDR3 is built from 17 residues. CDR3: CASSFPGTGGLSYEQYF. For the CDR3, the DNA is TGTGCCAGCAGTTTCCCCGGGACAGGGGGTTTATCCTACGAGCAGTACTTC.

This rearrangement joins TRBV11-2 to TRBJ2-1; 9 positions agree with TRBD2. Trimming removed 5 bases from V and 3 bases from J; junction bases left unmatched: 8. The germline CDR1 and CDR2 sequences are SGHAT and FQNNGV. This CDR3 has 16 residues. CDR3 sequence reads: CASSAETSGVYNEQFF. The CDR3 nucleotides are TGTGCCAGCAGCGCCGAGACTAGCGGAGTCTACAATGAGCAGTTCTTC.

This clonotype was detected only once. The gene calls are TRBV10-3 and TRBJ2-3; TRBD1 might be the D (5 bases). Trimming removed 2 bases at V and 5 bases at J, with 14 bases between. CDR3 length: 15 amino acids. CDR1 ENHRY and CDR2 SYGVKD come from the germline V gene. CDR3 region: CAISERGRVGDTQYF. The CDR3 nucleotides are TGTGCCATCAGTGAGAGGGGCAGGGTGGGAGATACGCAGTATTTT.

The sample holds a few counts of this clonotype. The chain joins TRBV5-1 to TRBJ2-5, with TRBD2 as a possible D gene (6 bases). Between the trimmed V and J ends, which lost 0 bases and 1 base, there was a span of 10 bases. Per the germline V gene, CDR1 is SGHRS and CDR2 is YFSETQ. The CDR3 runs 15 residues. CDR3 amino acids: CASSLAGGIQETQYF. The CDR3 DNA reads TGCGCCAGCAGCTTGGCTGGGGGGATCCAAGAGACCCAGTACTTC.

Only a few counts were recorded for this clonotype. The CDR3 sequence is CSASAFTRAYEQYF. CDR3 coding DNA: TGCAGTGCTAGCGCGTTTACACGGGCCTACGAGCAGTACTTC. The gene calls are TRBV20-1 and TRBJ2-7; no clear D gene. This CDR3 comprises 14 residues. Trimming shortened V by 3 bases and J by 2 bases, and 14 bases separated the two germline ends. The V gene's germline CDR1 is DFQATT and CDR2 SNEGSKA (reference sequence).

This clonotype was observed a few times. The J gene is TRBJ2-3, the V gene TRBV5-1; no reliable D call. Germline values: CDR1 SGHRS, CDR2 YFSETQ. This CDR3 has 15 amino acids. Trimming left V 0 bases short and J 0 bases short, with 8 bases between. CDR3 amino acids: CASSLGRQSTDTQYF. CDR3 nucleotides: TGCGCCAGCAGCTTGGGTCGGCAGAGCACAGATACGCAGTATTTT. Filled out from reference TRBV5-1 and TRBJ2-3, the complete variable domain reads KAGVTQTPRYLIKTRGQQVTLSCSPISGHRSVSWYQQTPGQGLQFLFEYFSETQRNKGNFPGRFSGRQFSNSRSEMNVSTLELGDSALYLCASSLGRQSTDTQYFGPGTRLTVL.

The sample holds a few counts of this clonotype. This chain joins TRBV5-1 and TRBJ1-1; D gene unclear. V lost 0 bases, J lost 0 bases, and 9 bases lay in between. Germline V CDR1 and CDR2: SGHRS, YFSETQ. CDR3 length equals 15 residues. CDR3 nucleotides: TGCGCCAGCAGCTTGGATACTCCGATGAACACTGAAGCTTTCTTT. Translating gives CASSLDTPMNTEAFF.

The chain's CDR3 is CASSPRGNDQPQHF. Written as DNA, the CDR3 is TGTGCCAGCTCACCAAGGGGGAACGACCAGCCCCAGCATTTT. J is TRBJ1-5 and V is TRBV18, with D possibly matching TRBD1 (6 bases). V gave up 2 bases and J gave up 7 bases, with 12 bases separating them. Germline V CDR1 and CDR2: KGHSH, LQKENI. The CDR3 extends over 14 amino acids.

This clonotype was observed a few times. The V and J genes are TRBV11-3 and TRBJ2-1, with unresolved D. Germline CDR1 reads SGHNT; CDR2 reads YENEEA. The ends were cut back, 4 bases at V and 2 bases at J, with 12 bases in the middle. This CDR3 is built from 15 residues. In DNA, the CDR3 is TGTGCCAGCAGCTCTGACTTGGGCCCCTACAATGAGCAGTTCTTC. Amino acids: CASSSDLGPYNEQFF. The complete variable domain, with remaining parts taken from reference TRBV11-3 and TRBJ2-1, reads EAGVVQSPRYKIIEKKQPVAFWCNPISGHNTLYWYLQNLGQGPELLIRYENEEAVDDSQLPKDRFSAERLKGVDSTLKIQPAELGDSAVYLCASSSDLGPYNEQFFGPGTRLTVL.

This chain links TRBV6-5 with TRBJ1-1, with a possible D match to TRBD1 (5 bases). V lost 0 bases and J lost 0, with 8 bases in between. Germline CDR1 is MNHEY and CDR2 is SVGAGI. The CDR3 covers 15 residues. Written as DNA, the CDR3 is TGTGCCAGCAGTTACTCCAGGGCTGTGAACACTGAAGCTTTCTTT. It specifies CASSYSRAVNTEAFF.

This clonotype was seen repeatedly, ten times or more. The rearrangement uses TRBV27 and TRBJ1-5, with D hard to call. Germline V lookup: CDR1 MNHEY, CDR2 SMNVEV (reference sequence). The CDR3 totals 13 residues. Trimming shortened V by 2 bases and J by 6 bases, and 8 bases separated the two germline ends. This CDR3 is CASSLRGGQPQHF. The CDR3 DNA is TGTGCCAGCAGTTTACGGGGAGGTCAGCCCCAGCATTTT.

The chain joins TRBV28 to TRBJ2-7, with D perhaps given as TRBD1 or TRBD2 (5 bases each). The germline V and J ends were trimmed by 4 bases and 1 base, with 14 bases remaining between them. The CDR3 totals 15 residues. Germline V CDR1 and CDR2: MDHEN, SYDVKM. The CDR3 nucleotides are TGTGCCAGCAGTTCGGGACGGGTTTCGTCCTACGAGCAGTACTTC. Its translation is CASSSGRVSSYEQYF.

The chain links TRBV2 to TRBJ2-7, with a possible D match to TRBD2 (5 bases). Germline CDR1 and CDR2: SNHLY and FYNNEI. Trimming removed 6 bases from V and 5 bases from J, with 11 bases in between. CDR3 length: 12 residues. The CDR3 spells CASSGGSDEQYF. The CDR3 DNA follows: TGTGCCAGCAGCGGAGGATCGGACGAGCAGTACTTC.

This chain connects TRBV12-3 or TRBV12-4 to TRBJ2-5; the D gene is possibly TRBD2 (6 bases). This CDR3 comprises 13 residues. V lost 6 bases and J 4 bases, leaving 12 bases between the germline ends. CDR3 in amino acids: CASSVLGRETQYF. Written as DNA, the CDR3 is TGTGCCAGCAGCGTTCTCGGGAGAGAGACCCAGTACTTC.

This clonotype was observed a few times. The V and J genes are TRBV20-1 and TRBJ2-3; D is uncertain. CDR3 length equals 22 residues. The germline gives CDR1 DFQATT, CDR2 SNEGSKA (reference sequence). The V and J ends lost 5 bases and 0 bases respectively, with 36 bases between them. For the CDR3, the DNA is TGCAGTGCTCACAACGTCCTACCTGTGGATCTTACTGAAAGAACTAGCACAGATACGCAGTATTTT. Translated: CSAHNVLPVDLTERTSTDTQYF.

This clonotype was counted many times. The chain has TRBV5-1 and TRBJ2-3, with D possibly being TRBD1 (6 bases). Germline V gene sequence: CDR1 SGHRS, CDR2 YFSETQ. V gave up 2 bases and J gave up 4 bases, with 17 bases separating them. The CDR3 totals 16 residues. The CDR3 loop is CASSLTGPGGADTQYF. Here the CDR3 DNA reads TGCGCCAGCAGCTTAACAGGGCCTGGAGGAGCAGATACGCAGTATTTT.

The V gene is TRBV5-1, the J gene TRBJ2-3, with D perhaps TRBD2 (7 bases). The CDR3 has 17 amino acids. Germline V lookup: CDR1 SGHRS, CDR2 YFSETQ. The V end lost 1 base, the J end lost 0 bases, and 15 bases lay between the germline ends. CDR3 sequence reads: CASSLIAGGPSTDTQYF. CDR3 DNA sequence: TGCGCCAGCAGCTTGATCGCCGGGGGGCCTAGCACAGATACGCAGTATTTT.

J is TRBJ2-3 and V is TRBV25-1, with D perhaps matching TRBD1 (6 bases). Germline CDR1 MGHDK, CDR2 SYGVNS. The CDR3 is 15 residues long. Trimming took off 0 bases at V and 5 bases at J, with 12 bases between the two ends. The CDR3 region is CASSEYWTELDTQYF. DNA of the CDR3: TGTGCCAGCAGTGAATATTGGACAGAACTAGATACGCAGTATTTT.

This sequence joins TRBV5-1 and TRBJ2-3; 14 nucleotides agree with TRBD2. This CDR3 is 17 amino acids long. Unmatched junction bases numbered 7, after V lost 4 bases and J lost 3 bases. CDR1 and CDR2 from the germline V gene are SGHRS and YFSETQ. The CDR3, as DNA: TGCGCCAGCAGCGGACCGACTAGCGGGGGGGAGACAGATACGCAGTATTTT. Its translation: CASSGPTSGGETDTQYF.

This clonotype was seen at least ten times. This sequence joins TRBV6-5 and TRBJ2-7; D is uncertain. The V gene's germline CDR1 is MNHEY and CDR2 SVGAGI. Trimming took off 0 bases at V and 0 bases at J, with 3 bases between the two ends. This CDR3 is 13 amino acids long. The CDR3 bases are TGTGCCAGCAGTTACTCCCCCTCCTACGAGCAGTACTTC. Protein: CASSYSPSYEQYF.

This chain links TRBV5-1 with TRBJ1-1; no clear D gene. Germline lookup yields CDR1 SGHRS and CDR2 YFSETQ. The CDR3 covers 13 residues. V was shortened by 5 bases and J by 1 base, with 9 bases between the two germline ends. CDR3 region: CASRVVGNTEAFF. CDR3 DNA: TGCGCCAGCAGGGTGGTGGGGAACACTGAAGCTTTCTTT.

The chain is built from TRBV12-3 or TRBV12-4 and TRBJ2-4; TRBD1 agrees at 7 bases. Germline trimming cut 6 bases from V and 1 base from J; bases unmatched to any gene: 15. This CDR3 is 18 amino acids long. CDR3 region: CASSPLLGTGEAKNIQYF. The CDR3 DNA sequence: TGTGCCAGCAGCCCCTTATTAGGCACAGGGGAGGCCAAAAACATTCAGTACTTC.